The 8 T cell receptor beta chains below all came from one sample that was sequenced in a study of cytomegalovirus exposure and HLA in healthy donors. Researchers ran the PCR with 60 Vbeta and 13 Jbeta primers. Profiled with immunoSEQ multiplex PCR; TCRdb holds only in-frame clones, not every one. In the table there are about 150,000 clones, 70% to 80% of which are singletons. Sequenced input: PBMCs. The receptors originated from a man aged 25 to 40 in good health and CMV-seronegative.

This clone was picked up a small number of times. V usage is TRBV20-1 and J usage is TRBJ2-5; possibly TRBD2 for D (5 bases). CDR3 length: 10 amino acids. Germline lookup yields CDR1 DFQATT and CDR2 SNEGSKA (reference sequence). In DNA form, the CDR3 reads TGCAGCGGGATGCAAGAGACCCAGTACTTC. Its translation: CSGMQETQYF.

The chain links TRBV5-1 to TRBJ2-3, with TRBD2 identical over 7 bases. The CDR3 extends over 16 amino acids. Germline-derived CDR1 and CDR2 are SGHRS and YFSETQ. With V trimmed by 0 bases and J by 0 bases, 4 bases remained unmatched. This CDR3 reads CASSLGPAGSTDTQYF. The DNA of the CDR3 is TGCGCCAGCAGCTTGGGTCCAGCGGGAAGCACAGATACGCAGTATTTT.

J is TRBJ2-2 and V is TRBV28; 7 nucleotides align to TRBD2. Germline CDR1 is MDHEN and CDR2 is SYDVKM. The CDR3 loop spans 16 amino acids. Trimming cost V 8 bases and J 3 bases; bases outside gene matches: 12. CDR3 nucleotides: TGTGCCAGCGGGGGGGATAGCGGGCTATACACCGGGGAGCTGTTTTTT. It yields the protein CASGGDSGLYTGELFF.

The CDR3 loop reads CASSYSDRADTEAFF. DNA of the CDR3: TGTGCCAGCAGTTATTCAGACAGGGCGGACACTGAAGCTTTCTTT. V usage is TRBV6-5 and J usage is TRBJ1-1, with 7 nucleotides matching TRBD1. The CDR3 has 15 residues. Germline V gene sequence: CDR1 MNHEY, CDR2 SVGAGI. V was clipped by 3 bases and J by 3 bases; unmatched bases: 7.

Note on this clone: The same CDR3 arises from other DNA sequences in this sample as well. The chain is built from TRBV19 and TRBJ1-5; D perhaps matches TRBD1 (6 bases). The CDR3 is made up of 14 amino acids. Trimming took off 3 bases at V and 6 bases at J, with 12 bases between the two ends. CDR1 is LNHDA and CDR2 is SQIVND in the germline V gene (reference sequence). The CDR3 loop is CASSIQGPGQPQHF. The CDR3 nucleotides are TGTGCCAGTAGTATCCAGGGGCCTGGTCAGCCCCAGCATTTT.

J is TRBJ2-2 and V is TRBV18; TRBD2 matches at 7 bases. Trimming at V came to 0 bases and at J to 0 bases, leaving 4 bases not matched to a gene. This CDR3 is built from 17 residues. Germline V lookup: CDR1 KGHSH, CDR2 LQKENI. CDR3 protein: CASSPPSLAANTGELFF. The CDR3 DNA follows: TGTGCCAGCTCACCACCTTCGCTAGCGGCGAACACCGGGGAGCTGTTTTTT.

The chain employs TRBV9 and TRBJ1-2; tentatively, D is TRBD1 (5 bases). In germline, CDR1 is SGDLS, CDR2 YYNGEE. Trimming stripped 3 bases from V and 8 bases from J, with 14 bases between. The length of the CDR3 is 13 residues. The CDR3 is CASSAPRGNGYTF. CDR3 nucleotides: TGTGCCAGCAGCGCGCCCCGGGGGAACGGCTACACCTTC.

This clone was detected only a few times. The V gene is TRBV7-8, the J gene TRBJ1-1; 10 nucleotides agree with TRBD1. This CDR3 comprises 15 residues. CDR1 and CDR2 (germline): SGHVS, FQNEAQ. The J segment lost 4 bases and the V segment lost 5 bases, leaving 7 bases of the junction unmatched. The CDR3 DNA is TGTGCCAGCAGCGCCACTCGGACAGGGGGCACTGAAGCTTTCTTT. Encoded protein: CASSATRTGGTEAFF.